The clone carrying this T cell receptor beta chain has only a few counts. As yet, its antigen is unknown. The germline gives CDR1 KGHSH, CDR2 LQKENI. The CDR3 covers 13 residues. J was trimmed by 2 bases and V by 7 bases; bases with no gene match: 4. The sample is drawn from a study of T-cell memory formation after mild COVID-19. Across the study: Largely donor-specific TCR clusters were found. Study-level results: Nothing showed for sure that second-wave clones peaking on day 37 were SARS-CoV-2 specific. Among clones contracting day 15 to 85, CD4/CD8 was balanced, whereas later expanders leaned CD4+.

Using constant-segment primers, 5'RACE produced TCR alpha and TCR beta cDNA libraries carrying sample barcodes and UMIs. Via MiXCR, TCRdb re-called the 5' RACE reads, giving one row per CDR3 protein. The table records some 350,000 distinct CDR3 sequences, over 10% of them present only once. The sequence was obtained from a man aged 18 to 29 who had mild COVID-19 (a few samples of this study predate the infection). Cell type and time point are not known. The chain has TRBV18 and TRBJ1-1; 7 nucleotides align to TRBD1. Sequences were obtained from PBMCs or a T cell subset sorted from them (not recorded which). In nucleotides, the CDR3 is TGTGCCAGCTTATCAGGGGGAAACACTGAAGCTTTCTTT. It codes for CASLSGGNTEAFF.